Listed below are T cell receptor beta chains from one sample, sequenced in a study of T cell responses to AZD1222 COVID-19 vaccine. TCRdb keeps only in-frame clones here, not all; method: immunoSEQ multiplex PCR. The sample lists around 110,000 clones; roughly 92% were seen once. The sample was peripheral blood, taken 28 days after the second AZD1222 dose. The receptors come from an adult who received the AZD1222 COVID-19 vaccine. The CDR3 runs from the conserved cysteine through the conserved F or W. The D gene is left open where the match is weak. Only some rows state a clone size, as once, few, many or a class for expanded clones.

>TRBJ1-6|TRBV21-1|few|.
CAGSIPSSQGDSPLHF
>TRBJ1-1|TRBV5-5|.|.
CASSKGPVNTEAFF
>TRBJ2-7|TRBV6-6|.|.
CASSYPSGEQYF
>TRBJ2-1|TRBV12-3/TRBV12-4|.|TRBD1
CASRQGQDNEQFF
>TRBJ2-5|TRBV29-1|.|.
CSTDRSGIQETQYF
>TRBJ1-1|TRBV30|.|.
CAWSVSDNTEAFF
>TRBJ1-1|TRBV4-1|.|.
CASSQDRSMNTEAFF
>TRBJ2-7|TRBV28|.|TRBD2
CASSYSGRGEQYF
>TRBJ1-1|TRBV19|.|.
CASSIRGGTEAFF
>TRBJ2-3|TRBV10-2|.|TRBD2
CASNFRGVRTDTQYF
>TRBJ2-7|TRBV5-6|.|TRBD2
CASSPGGTSGYEQYF
>TRBJ1-1|TRBV30|.|.
CAWSSTEKAFF
>TRBJ2-7|TRBV5-1|.|.
CASAPPSSYEQYF
>TRBJ2-7|TRBV19|.|.
CASSLRRDYEQYF
>TRBJ1-5|TRBV28|.|.
CASSLSPQADQPQHF
>TRBJ1-2|TRBV2|.|TRBD1
CASSTDRLANYGYTF
>TRBJ1-2|TRBV6-5|.|.
CASSYQGLDGYTF
>TRBJ2-4|TRBV11-2|.|.
CASSLAKEGLHIQYF
>TRBJ1-2|TRBV19|.|TRBD1
CASSETGLSGYTF
>TRBJ1-4|TRBV4-2|.|.
CASSQEGGLTNEKLFF
>TRBJ2-5|TRBV27|.|.
CASSLVGETQYF
>TRBJ1-1|TRBV29-1|few|TRBD1
CSVGPGQLDTEAFF
>TRBJ1-4|TRBV19|.|.
CASSTNSQGPLRKLFF
>TRBJ1-1|TRBV18|once|.
CASSPGNTEAFF
>TRBJ2-7|TRBV2|.|TRBD2
CASRRGLAGETYEQYF
>TRBJ1-6|TRBV5-1|.|.
CASSSDHSLRDSPLHF
>TRBJ2-7|TRBV10-2|.|.
CASSEMEYEQYF